The source of this T cell receptor beta chain is a study of regulatory T cells in long-lasting Graves disease. HTBI primers from iRepertoire and Arm-PCR of CDR3 regions yielded the TCR beta libraries. MiXCR, run by TCRdb on the multiplex PCR reads, gives a single entry per CDR3 protein. This sample yields hundreds of thousands of distinct CDR3 sequences, of which around 15% are seen a single time; 20% to 25% belongs to the top ten. In its sample, this clonotype was seen many times. Time point noted: newly diagnosed GD, antithyroid drugs for less than 3 months. PBMC RNA served as the TCR library source. Sequenced material: peripheral blood mononuclear cells (PBMCs), taken at new diagnosis, from a patient treated with antithyroid drugs. The receptor comes from a female donor with Graves disease.

CDR3 in amino acids: CASSYQAGETQYF. The CDR3, as DNA: TGTGCCAGCAGTTACCAGGCCGGTGAGACCCAGTACTTC. This rearrangement joins TRBV12-3 or TRBV12-4 to TRBJ2-5, with D unresolved. CDR3 length: 13 residues. Trimming removed 4 bases at V and 5 bases at J, with 11 bases between.